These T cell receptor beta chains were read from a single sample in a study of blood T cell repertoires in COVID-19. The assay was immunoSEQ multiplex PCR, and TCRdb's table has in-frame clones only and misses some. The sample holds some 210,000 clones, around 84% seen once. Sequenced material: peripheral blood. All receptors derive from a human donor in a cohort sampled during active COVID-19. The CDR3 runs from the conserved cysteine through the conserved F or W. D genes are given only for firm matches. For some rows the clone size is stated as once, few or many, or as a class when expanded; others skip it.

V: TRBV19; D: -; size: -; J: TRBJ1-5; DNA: TGTGCCAGTAGTCCCGGACTTATTAGCAATCAGCCCCAGCATTTT; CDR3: CASSPGLISNQPQHF
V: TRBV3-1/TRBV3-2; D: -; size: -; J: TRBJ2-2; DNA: TGTGCCAGCAGCCAAGCCTGGGGGGGCGCGACCGGGGAGCTGTTTTTT; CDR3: CASSQAWGGATGELFF
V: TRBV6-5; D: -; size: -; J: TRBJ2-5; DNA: TGTGCCAGCAGTTACCCCGAGGCGGGAGAGACCCAGTACTTC; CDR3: CASSYPEAGETQYF
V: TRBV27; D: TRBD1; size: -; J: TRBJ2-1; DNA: TGTGCCAGCAGTTTCATCGGGACAGGGTTGGGCAATGAGCAGTTCTTC; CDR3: CASSFIGTGLGNEQFF
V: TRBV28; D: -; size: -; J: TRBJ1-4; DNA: TGTGCCAGCAGGGAATCTACAGCTAATGAAAAACTGTTTTTT; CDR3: CASRESTANEKLFF
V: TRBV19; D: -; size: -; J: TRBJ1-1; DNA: TGTGCCAGTAGTATGGACAGACTTGCCATTGAAGCTTTCTTT; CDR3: CASSMDRLAIEAFF
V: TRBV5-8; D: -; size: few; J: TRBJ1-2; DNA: TGTGCCAGCAGCTTGGCCAGGGATGGCTACACCTTC; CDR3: CASSLARDGYTF
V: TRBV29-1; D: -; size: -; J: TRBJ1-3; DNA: TGCAGCGTTGCAGACGTCTCTGGAAACACCATATATTTT; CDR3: CSVADVSGNTIYF
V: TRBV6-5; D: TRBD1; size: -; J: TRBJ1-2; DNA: TGTGCCAGCAGCCTGACAGGGTTTGGTTATGGCTACACCTTC; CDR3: CASSLTGFGYGYTF
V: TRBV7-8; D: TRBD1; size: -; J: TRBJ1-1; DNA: TGTGCCAGCAGCCTGGGGACAGGCCTTGAAGCTTTCTTT; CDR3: CASSLGTGLEAFF
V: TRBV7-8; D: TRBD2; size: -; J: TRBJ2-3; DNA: TGTGCCAGCAGCCCCTCAGCGGGGACCACAGATACGCAGTATTTT; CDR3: CASSPSAGTTDTQYF
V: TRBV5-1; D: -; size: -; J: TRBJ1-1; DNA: TGCGCCAGCAGCTTGGAGGTTGGAGCTGAAGCTTTCTTT; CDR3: CASSLEVGAEAFF
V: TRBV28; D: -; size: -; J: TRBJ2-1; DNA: TGTGCCAGCAGTCGCGGGGGCAGCTCCTACAATGAGCAGTTCTTC; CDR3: CASSRGGSSYNEQFF
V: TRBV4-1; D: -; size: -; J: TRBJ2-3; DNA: TGCGCCAGCGCCATTAGATGGGGGGAGACAGATACGCAGTATTTT; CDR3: CASAIRWGETDTQYF
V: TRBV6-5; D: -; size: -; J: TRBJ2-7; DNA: TGTGCCAGCAGCGGGGGTTACGAGCAGTACTTC; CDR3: CASSGGYEQYF
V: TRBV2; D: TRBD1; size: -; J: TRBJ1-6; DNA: TGTGCCAGCAGTGATGAGACAGGGAGTTCACCCCTCCACTTT; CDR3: CASSDETGSSPLHF
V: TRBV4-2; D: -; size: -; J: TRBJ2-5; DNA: TGTGCCAGCACCTCGGGGAGCGAGACCCAGTACTTC; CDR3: CASTSGSETQYF
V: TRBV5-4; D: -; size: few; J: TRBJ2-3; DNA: TGTGCCAGCCACCGAGGGCAAAACACAGATACGCAGTATTTT; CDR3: CASHRGQNTDTQYF
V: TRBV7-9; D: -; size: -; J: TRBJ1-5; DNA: TGTGCCAGCAGCCAACAGGCACAGGGGCCCCAGCATTTT; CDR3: CASSQQAQGPQHF
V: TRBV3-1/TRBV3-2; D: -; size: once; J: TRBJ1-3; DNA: TGTGCCAGCAGCCGAGCCGAAGTCACTACCACCATATATTTT; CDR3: CASSRAEVTTTIYF
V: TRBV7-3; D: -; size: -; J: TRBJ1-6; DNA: TGTGCCAGCAGCTTAGAGGGCTCCTATAATTCACCCCTCCACTTT; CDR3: CASSLEGSYNSPLHF
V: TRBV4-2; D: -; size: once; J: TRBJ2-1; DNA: TGTGCCAGCAGGGGGGCAGCACGCCTCCACAATGAGCAGTTCTTC; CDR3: CASRGAARLHNEQFF
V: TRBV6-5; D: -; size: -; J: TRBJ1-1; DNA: TGTGCCACCCAGAGGGCAGTGGCCCAGAAATACGCTTTCTTT; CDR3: CATQRAVAQKYAFF
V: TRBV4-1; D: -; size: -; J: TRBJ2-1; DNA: TGCGCCAGCAGCCTCCTGGGGGCCGTGGATGAGCAGTTCTTC; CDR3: CASSLLGAVDEQFF
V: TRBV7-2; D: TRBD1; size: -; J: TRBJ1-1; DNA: TGTGCCAGCAACGACAGGGCAACGAACACTGAAGCTTTCTTT; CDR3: CASNDRATNTEAFF
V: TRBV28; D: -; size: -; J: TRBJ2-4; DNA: TGTGCCAGCAGTTTGGTACGCCTGATGACGGGAAACATTCAGTACTTC; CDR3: CASSLVRLMTGNIQYF
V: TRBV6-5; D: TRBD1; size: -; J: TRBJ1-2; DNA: TGTGCCACCGGGACAGGGTTGTGGTATGGCTACACCTTC; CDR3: CATGTGLWYGYTF
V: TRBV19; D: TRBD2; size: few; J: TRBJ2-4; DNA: TGTGCCAGTTACCCGGGACTAGGGGCTCTTCAGTACTTC; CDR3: CASYPGLGALQYF
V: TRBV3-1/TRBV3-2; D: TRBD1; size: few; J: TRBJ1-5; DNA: TGTGCCAGCAGCCAAGGGATCCGACAGGGCGGGCAGCCCCAGCATTTT; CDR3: CASSQGIRQGGQPQHF
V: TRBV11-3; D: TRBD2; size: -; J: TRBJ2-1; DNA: TGTGCCAGCAGCCCCGGGCCAGCGGGGGGCCTCAATGAGCAGTTCTTC; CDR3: CASSPGPAGGLNEQFF
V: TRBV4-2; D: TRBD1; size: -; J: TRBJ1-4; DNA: TGTGCCAGCCGGGTAGACAGGGCTAATGAAAAACTGTTTTTT; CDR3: CASRVDRANEKLFF
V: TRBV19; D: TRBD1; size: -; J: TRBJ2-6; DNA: TGTGCCAGTAGTATTATTACAGGGGGCATGGGGGCCAACGTCCTGACTTTC; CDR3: CASSIITGGMGANVLTF
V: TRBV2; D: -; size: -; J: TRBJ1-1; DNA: TGTGCCAGCATCCGAAGAAACATGAACACTGAAGCTTTCTTT; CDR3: CASIRRNMNTEAFF
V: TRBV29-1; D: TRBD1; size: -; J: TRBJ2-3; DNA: TGCAGCGTACAGGGGTCCTTGAGCACAGATACGCAGTATTTT; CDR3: CSVQGSLSTDTQYF
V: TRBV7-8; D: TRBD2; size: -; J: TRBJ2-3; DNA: TGTGCCAGCAGCTCCTTAGCGGGAGATACGCAGTATTTT; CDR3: CASSSLAGDTQYF
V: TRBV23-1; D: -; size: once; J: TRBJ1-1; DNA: TGCGCCAGCAGTCAATGGGCAGGATCCACCTCGTTCGTGAACACTGAAGCTTTCTTT; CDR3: CASSQWAGSTSFVNTEAFF
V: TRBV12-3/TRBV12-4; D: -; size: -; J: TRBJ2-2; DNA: TGTGCCAGCAGCCATTCGAACACCGGGGAGCTGTTTTTT; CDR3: CASSHSNTGELFF
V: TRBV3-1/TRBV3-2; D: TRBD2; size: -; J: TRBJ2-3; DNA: TGTGCCAGCAGCCGGGCGTTAGCCGGGACTAGCGGTACAGATACGCAGTATTTT; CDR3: CASSRALAGTSGTDTQYF
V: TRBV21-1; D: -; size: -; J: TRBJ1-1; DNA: TGTGCCAGCAGCAAAAGGGGGGGACTGAACACTGAAGCTTTCTTT; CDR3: CASSKRGGLNTEAFF
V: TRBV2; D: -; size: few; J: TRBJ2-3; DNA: TGTGCCAGCAGCAGACAGGATACTAGAGGAGATACGCAGTATTTT; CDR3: CASSRQDTRGDTQYF